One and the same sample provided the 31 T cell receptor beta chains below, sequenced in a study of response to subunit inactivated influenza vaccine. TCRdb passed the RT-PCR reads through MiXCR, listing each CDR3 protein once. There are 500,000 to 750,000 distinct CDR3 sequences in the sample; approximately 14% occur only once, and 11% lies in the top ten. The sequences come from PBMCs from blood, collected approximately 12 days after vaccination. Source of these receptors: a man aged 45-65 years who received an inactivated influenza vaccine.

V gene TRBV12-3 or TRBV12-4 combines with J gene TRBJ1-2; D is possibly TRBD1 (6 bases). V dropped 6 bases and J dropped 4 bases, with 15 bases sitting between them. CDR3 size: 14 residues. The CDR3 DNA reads TGTGCCAGCAGCCGAGGACAGTCCATCTATGGCTACACCTTC. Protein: CASSRGQSIYGYTF.

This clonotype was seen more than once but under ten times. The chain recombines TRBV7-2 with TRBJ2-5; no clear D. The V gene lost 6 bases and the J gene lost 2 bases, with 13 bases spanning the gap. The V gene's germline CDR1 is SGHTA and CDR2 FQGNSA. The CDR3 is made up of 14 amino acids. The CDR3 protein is CASSYYQKQETQYF. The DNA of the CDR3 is TGTGCCAGCAGTTATTACCAAAAACAAGAGACCCAGTACTTC.

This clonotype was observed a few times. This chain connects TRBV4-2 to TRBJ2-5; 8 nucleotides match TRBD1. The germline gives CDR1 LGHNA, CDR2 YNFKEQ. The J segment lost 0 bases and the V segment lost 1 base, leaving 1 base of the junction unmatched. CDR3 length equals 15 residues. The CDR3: CASSQGDRNQETQYF. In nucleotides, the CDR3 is TGTGCCAGCAGCCAAGGGGACAGGAACCAAGAGACCCAGTACTTC.

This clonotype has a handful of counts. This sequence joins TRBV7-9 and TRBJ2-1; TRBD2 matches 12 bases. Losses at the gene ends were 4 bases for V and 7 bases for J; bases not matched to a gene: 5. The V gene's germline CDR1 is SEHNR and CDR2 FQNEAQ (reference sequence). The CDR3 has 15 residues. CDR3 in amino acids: CASSSGLAGFNEQFF. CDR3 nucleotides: TGTGCCAGCAGCTCAGGACTAGCGGGATTTAATGAGCAGTTCTTC. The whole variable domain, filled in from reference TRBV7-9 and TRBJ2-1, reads DTGVSQNPRHKITKRGQNVTFRCDPISEHNRLYWYRQTLGQGPEFLTYFQNEAQLEKSRLLSDRFSAERPKGSFSTLEIQRTEQGDSAMYLCASSSGLAGFNEQFFGPGTRLTVL.

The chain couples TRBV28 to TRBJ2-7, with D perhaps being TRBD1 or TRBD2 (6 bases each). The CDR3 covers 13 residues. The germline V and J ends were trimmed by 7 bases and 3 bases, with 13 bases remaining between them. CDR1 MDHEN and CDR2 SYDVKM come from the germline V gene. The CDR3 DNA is TGTGCCAGCACCTCGGGGGCCTACTACGAGCAGTACTTC. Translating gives CASTSGAYYEQYF.

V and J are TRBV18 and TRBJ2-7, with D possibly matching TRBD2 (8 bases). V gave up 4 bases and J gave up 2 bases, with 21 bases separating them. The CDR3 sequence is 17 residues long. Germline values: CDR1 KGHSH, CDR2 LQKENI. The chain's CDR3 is CASSRYSGGGETYEQYF. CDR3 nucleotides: TGTGCCAGCTCACGGTACTCGGGAGGGGGCGAAACCTACGAGCAGTACTTC. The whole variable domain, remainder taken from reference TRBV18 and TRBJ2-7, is NAGVMQNPRHLVRRRGQEARLRCSPMKGHSHVYWYRQLPEEGLKFMVYLQKENIIDESGMPKERFSAEFPKEGPSILRIQQVVRGDSAAYFCASSRYSGGGETYEQYFGPGTRLTVT.

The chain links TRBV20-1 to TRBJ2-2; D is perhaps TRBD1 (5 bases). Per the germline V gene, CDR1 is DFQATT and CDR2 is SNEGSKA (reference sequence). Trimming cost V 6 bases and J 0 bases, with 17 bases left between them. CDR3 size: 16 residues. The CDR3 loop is CSARALGLTNTGELFF. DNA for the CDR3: TGCAGTGCCAGGGCCCTTGGCCTTACGAACACCGGGGAGCTGTTTTTT.

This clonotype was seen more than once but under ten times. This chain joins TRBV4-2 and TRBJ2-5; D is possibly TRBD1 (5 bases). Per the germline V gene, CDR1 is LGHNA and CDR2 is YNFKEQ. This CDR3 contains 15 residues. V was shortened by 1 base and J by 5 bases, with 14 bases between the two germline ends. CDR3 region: CASSQGGGSQETQYF. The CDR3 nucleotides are TGTGCCAGCAGCCAAGGGGGCGGTTCTCAGGAGACCCAGTACTTC.

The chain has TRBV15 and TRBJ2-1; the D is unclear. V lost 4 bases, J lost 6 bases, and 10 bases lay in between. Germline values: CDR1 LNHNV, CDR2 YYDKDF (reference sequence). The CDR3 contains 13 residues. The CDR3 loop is CATSTVVGNEQFF. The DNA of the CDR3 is TGTGCCACCAGCACCGTCGTGGGCAATGAGCAGTTCTTC.

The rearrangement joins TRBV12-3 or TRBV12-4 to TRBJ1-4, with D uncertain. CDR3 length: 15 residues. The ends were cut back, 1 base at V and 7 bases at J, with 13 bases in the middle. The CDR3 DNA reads TGTGCCAGCAGTTTAGGTTTCGGGGTTAGTGAAAAACTGTTTTTT. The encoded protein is CASSLGFGVSEKLFF.

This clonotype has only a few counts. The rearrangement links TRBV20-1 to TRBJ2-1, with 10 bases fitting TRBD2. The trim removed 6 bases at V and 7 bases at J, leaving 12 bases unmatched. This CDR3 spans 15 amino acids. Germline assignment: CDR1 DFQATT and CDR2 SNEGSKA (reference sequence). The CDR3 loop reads CSAQSGRGLRNEQFF. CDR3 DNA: TGCAGTGCCCAGAGCGGGAGGGGACTCAGGAATGAGCAGTTCTTC.

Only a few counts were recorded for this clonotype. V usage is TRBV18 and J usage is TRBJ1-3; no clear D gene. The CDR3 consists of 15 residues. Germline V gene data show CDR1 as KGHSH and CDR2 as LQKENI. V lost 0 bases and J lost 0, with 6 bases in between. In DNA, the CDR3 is TGTGCCAGCTCACCACCTACAGTCTCTGGAAACACCATATATTTT. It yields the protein CASSPPTVSGNTIYF. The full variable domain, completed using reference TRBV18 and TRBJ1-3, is NAGVMQNPRHLVRRRGQEARLRCSPMKGHSHVYWYRQLPEEGLKFMVYLQKENIIDESGMPKERFSAEFPKEGPSILRIQQVVRGDSAAYFCASSPPTVSGNTIYFGEGSWLTVV.

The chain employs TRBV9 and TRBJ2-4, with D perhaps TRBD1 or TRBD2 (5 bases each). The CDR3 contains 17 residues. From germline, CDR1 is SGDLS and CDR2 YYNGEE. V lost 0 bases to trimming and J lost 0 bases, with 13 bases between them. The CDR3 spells CASSVGGTPLAKNIQYF. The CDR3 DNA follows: TGTGCCAGCAGCGTAGGGGGGACCCCTCTAGCCAAAAACATTCAGTACTTC.

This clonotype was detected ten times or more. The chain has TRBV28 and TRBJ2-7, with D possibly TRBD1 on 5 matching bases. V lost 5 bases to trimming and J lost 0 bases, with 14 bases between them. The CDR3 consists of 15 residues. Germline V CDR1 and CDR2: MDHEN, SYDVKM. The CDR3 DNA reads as TGTGCCAGCAGTCCCTGGCAGGGTCTCTCCTACGAGCAGTACTTC. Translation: CASSPWQGLSYEQYF.

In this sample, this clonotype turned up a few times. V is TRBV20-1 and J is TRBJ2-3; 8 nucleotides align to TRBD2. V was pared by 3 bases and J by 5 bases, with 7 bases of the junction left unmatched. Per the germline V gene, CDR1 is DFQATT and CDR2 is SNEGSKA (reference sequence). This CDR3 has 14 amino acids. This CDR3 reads CSASRGLAGDTQYF. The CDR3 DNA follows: TGCAGTGCTAGTAGGGGTCTAGCGGGAGATACGCAGTATTTT.

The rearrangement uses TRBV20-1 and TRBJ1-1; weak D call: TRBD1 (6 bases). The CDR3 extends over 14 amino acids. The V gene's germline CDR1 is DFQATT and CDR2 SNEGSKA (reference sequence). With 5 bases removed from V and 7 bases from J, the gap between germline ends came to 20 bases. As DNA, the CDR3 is TGCAGTGCTCCCAATCGAGGGGGGGGGATTGAAGCTTTCTTT. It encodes CSAPNRGGGIEAFF.

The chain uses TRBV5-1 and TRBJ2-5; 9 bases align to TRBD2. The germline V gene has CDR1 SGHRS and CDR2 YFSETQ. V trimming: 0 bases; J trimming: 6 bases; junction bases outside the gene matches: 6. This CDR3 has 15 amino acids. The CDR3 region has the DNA TGCGCCAGCAGCTTGGGGGCTAGCGGGAAACAGACCCAGTACTTC. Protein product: CASSLGASGKQTQYF.

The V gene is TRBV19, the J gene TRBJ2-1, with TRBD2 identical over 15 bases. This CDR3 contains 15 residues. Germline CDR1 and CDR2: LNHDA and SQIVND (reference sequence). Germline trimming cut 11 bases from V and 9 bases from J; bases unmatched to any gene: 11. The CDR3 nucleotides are TGTGCCTCCCGGGGGACTAGCGGGGGGCTCGTTGAGCAGTTCTTC. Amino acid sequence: CASRGTSGGLVEQFF.

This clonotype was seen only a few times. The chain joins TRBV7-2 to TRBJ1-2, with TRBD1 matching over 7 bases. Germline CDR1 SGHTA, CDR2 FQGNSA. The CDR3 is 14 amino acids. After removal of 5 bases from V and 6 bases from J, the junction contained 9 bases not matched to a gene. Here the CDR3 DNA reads TGTGCCAGCAGCCCCTATGACAGGGCACATGGCTACACCTTC. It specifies CASSPYDRAHGYTF.

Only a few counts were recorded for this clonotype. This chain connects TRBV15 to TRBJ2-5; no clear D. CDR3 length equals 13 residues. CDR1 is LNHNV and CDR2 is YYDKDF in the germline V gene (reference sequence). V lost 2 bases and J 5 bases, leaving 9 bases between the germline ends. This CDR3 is CATSRTITETQYF. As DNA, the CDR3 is TGTGCCACCAGCAGAACAATAACTGAGACCCAGTACTTC.

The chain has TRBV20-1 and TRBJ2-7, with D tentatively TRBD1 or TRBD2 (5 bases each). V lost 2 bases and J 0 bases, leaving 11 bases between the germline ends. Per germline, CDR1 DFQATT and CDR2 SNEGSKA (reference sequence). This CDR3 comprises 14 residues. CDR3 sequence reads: CSARLAGGSYEQYF. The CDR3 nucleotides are TGCAGTGCTAGACTAGCTGGGGGCTCCTACGAGCAGTACTTC.

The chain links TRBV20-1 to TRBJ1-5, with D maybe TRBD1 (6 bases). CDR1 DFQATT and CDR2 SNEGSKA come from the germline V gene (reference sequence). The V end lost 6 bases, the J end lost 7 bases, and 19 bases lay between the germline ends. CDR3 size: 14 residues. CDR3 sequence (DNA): TGCAGTGCCAAACAGAACAGGGATCGGCAGCCCCAGCATTTT. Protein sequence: CSAKQNRDRQPQHF.

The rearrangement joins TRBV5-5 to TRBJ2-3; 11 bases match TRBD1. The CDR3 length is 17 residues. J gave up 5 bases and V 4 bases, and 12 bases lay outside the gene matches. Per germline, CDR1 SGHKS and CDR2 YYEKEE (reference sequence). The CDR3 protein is CASSGTGGVLKIDTQYF. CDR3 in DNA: TGTGCCAGCAGCGGGACAGGGGGGGTGCTAAAAATAGATACGCAGTATTTT.

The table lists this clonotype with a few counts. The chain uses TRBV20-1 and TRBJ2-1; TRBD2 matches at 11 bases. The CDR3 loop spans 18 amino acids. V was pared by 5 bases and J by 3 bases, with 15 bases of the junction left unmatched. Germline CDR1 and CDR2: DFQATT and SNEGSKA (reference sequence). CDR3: CSAPPSGRPIHHYNEQFF. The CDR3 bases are TGCAGTGCTCCTCCTAGCGGGAGGCCCATACATCACTACAATGAGCAGTTCTTC.

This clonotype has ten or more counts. This CDR3 reads CASSSGAHTDTQYF. The CDR3 coding sequence is TGCGCCAGCAGCTCGGGGGCCCATACAGATACGCAGTATTTT. The chain has TRBV5-1 and TRBJ2-3; possibly TRBD1 or TRBD2 for D (6 bases each). Germline CDR1 and CDR2: SGHRS and YFSETQ. The CDR3 contains 14 residues. V lost 3 bases and J 3 bases, leaving 11 bases between the germline ends.

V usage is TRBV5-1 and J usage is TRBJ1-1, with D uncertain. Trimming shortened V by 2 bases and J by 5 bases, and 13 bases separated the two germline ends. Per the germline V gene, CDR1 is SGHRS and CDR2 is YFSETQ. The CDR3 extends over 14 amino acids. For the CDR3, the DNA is TGCGCCAGCAGCTTAGACCCAGGTCGGACTGAAGCTTTCTTT. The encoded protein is CASSLDPGRTEAFF.

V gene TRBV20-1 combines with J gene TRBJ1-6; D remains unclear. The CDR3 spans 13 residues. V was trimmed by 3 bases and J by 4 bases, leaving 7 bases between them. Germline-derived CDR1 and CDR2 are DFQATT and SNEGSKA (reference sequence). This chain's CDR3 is CSASVSYNSPLHF. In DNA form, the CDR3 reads TGCAGTGCTAGTGTCAGTTATAATTCACCCCTCCACTTT.

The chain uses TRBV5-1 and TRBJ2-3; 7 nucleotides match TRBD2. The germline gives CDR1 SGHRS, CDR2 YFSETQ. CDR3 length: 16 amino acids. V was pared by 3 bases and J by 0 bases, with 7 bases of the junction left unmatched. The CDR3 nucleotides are TGCGCCAGCAGCTCCAAACGAGCGGGGAGCACAGATACGCAGTATTTT. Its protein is CASSSKRAGSTDTQYF.

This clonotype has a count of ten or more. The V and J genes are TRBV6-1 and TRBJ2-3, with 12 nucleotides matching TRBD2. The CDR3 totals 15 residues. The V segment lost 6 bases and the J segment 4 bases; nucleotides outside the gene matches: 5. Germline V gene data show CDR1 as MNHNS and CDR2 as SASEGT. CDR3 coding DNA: TGTGCCAGCAGCCAGGGACTAGCGGGTTCAGATACGCAGTATTTT. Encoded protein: CASSQGLAGSDTQYF.

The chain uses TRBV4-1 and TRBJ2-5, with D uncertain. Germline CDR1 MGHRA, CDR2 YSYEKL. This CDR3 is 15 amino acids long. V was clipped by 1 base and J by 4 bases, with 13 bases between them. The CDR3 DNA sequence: TGCGCCAGCAGCCAAGGGGTCCCGAGGAGAGAGACCCAGTACTTC. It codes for CASSQGVPRRETQYF.

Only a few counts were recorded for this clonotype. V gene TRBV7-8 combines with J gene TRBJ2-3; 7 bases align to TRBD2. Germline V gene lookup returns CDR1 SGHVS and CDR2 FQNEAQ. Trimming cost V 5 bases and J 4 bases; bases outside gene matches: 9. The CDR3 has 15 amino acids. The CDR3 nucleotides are TGTGCCAGCAGCCGGGACTCCCGGGGGGCAGATACGCAGTATTTT. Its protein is CASSRDSRGADTQYF.